The present T cell receptor beta chain was sequenced within a study of blood T cell repertoires in COVID-19 (dated by TCRdb to 2020 to 2022). Broadly, across the study: Collaborator samples came from the United States, Italy and Spain and covered acute and convalescent phases of COVID-19. The sample metadata nearly always contained a de-identified subject ID, COVID-19 status, age in years and sex. The samples were drawn from two sources: the first 160 participants of the ongoing ImmuneRACE study, and 1,254 subjects contributed by 6 global collaborators. Where HLA class I and class II types were available, the types were taken from metadata supplied by the sample provider, not from assay-based typing. A freely available public database, intended as a resource for researchers studying the immune response to SARS-CoV-2, is where the repertoires were released. Subjects who had been exposed to COVID-19, were actively infected with it, or had recovered from it provided the deeply sampled blood TCRbeta repertoires that made up the dataset. The material from the prospective study consisted of cDNA or gDNA derived from T cells, B-cell-depleted T cells, or PBMCs. On the study overall, not on this receptor specifically: Clinical and demographic metadata were provided uncurated, with the amount varying by source and participant.

Looking up the germline V gene yields CDR1 SNHLY and CDR2 FYNNEI. Clipping removes 2 bases from V and 7 bases from J, with 8 as the unmatched junction base count. There are 15 amino acids in the CDR3, from cysteine to phenylalanine inclusive. Only the CDR3 part of the read is kept: 45 bases, read in frame from the first base. Each collaborating institution followed its own protocols to collect whole blood in K2EDTA tubes. Collaborator samples were shipped for TCRbeta analysis as frozen whole blood, isolated PBMCs, or DNA extracted from either sample type. TCRbeta CDR3 regions were amplified from genomic DNA by means of the immunoSEQ Assay, a bias-controlled multiplex PCR. The source study handled its data this way. The number of nucleated cells in each sample was estimated from the amplification of reference gene primers within the assay. Sequence reads were collapsed and filtered to measure the absolute abundance of every unique TCRbeta CDR3 rearrangement. For each sample, productive Simpson clonality was calculated by taking the square root of Simpson's diversity index across productive rearrangements. In TCRdb, the immuneACCESS table is reduced to in-frame sequences with V and J assigned. These tables do not hold every clone; where another copy was compared, an unresolved V gene accounts for under half, and the others remain unexplained. That table is the source of V, J and clone size, and D and trimming were worked out from the DNA. The table for this sample lists 65,000 to 90,000 clones; 88% of them were counted only once. The top ten clonotypes cover 6% to 7.5% of the sample.

Concerning this clone itself: Its antigen remains undetermined. Base-call qualities are not available, and no considerably larger clone is one nucleotide away.

Input material: peripheral blood. Rearrangement joined TRBV2 to TRBJ1-2; the central 9 bases match TRBD1. This clonotype was obtained from a woman of 80 years or more with acute or convalescent COVID-19. The DNA reads as follows: TGTGCCAGCAGTGAAAGGGGGACAGGGAGGAGTGGCTACACCTTC. Its translation is CASSERGTGRSGYTF.